A selection of T cell receptor beta chains follows, all from one sample in a study of monozygotic twins with inflammatory bowel disease. With the 5' RACE reads reprocessed, TCRdb shows one record per CDR3 protein and no DNA. In total, the table holds about 150,000 distinct CDR3 sequences. The specimen was blood. These receptors all stem from a human donor with ulcerative colitis or Crohn's disease, or a healthy co-twin of an affected twin (not recorded which). Both conserved end residues are part of each CDR3.

TRBJ2-2	TRBV27	17	CASSSIPPGPNTGELFF
TRBJ1-2	TRBV19	14	CASSTWEYGGGYTF
TRBJ1-4	TRBV10-2	16	CASSLYLDSNNEKLFF
TRBJ2-5	TRBV29-1	14	CSVRVSGGQETQYF
TRBJ2-3	TRBV27	16	CASSVPGLAYTDTQYF
TRBJ1-3	TRBV18	16	CASSPLMADSGNTIYF
TRBJ2-7	TRBV28	14	CASSPTGAPYEQYF
TRBJ1-4	TRBV9	15	CASSVEPGFNEKLFF
TRBJ2-5	TRBV5-1	15	CASSTSIAGEETQYF
TRBJ1-1	TRBV25-1	15	CASSEYFQENTEAFF
TRBJ2-1	TRBV20-1	12	CSAPQRQGEQFF
TRBJ2-3	TRBV20-1	13	CSARWAGADTQYF
TRBJ1-1	TRBV7-6	16	CASRRTADSLNTEAFF
TRBJ1-2	TRBV3-1	12	CASSQAQGGYTF
TRBJ1-4	TRBV4-3	14	CASSQRGLGEKLFF
TRBJ1-6	TRBV7-9	14	CASSLISLLAPLHF
TRBJ1-5	TRBV24-1	14	CATSDPATDQPQHF
TRBJ2-1	TRBV20-1	16	CSASMASGRGYNEQFF
TRBJ1-4	TRBV29-1	12	CSARTGTEKLFF
TRBJ2-1	TRBV24-1	12	CATSEAGTAKFF
TRBJ2-1	TRBV11-2	14	CASSLRAGENEQFF
TRBJ2-1	TRBV6-1	20	CASSGPGTSGRAFKGNEQFF
TRBJ2-7	TRBV7-9	16	CASSAALAGAAYEQYF
TRBJ2-2	TRBV11-3	15	CASSSDRDHPGELFF
TRBJ2-1	TRBV5-1	14	CASSFRDYINEQFF
TRBJ2-6	TRBV12-3/TRBV12-4	19	CASTLSGTQPTSGANVLTF